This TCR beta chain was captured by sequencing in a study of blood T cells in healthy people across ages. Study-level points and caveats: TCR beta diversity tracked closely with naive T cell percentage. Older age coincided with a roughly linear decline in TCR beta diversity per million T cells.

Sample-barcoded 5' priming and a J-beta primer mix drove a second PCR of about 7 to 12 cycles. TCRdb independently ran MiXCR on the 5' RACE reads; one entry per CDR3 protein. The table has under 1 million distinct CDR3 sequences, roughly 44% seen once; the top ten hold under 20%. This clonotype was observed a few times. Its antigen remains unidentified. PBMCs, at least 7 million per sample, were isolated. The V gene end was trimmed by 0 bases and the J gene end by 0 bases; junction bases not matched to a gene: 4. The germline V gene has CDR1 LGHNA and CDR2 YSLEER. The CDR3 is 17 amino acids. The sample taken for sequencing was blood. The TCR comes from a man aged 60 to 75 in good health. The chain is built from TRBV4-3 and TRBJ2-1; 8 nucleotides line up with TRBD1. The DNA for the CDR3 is TGCGCCAGCAGCCAAGACCCCGGACAGGGCTCCTACAATGAGCAGTTCTTC. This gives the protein CASSQDPGQGSYNEQFF.